This passage covers 15 T cell receptor beta chains from one sample sequenced in a study of blood T cell repertoires in COVID-19. TCRdb keeps only in-frame clones here, not all; method: immunoSEQ multiplex PCR. The top ten hold 8.3% of the sample, which has 490,000 or so clones, approximately 90% seen once. What was sequenced was PBMCs or T cells enriched from blood (not recorded which). The receptor set was obtained from a woman in her sixties or seventies who had recovered from COVID-19.

The V and J genes are TRBV2 and TRBJ1-1; tentatively, D is TRBD1 (6 bases). CDR3 length: 13 residues. V lost 8 bases to trimming and J lost 3 bases, with 13 bases between them. Looked up from germline, CDR1 is SNHLY and CDR2 is FYNNEI. As DNA, the CDR3 is TGTGCCAGCGCGCAGGGGCTCCACACTGAAGCTTTCTTT. Encoded protein: CASAQGLHTEAFF.

J is TRBJ2-3 and V is TRBV7-2, with TRBD2 matching over 9 bases. Germline V gene data show CDR1 as SGHTA and CDR2 as FQGNSA. CDR3 length: 14 residues. Trimming removed 0 bases from V and 5 bases from J; junction bases left unmatched: 0. In nucleotides, the CDR3 is TGTGCCAGCAGCTTAGCTAGCGGGGGAGATACGCAGTATTTT. This sequence encodes CASSLASGGDTQYF. The full variable domain, with the rest looked up from reference TRBV7-2 and TRBJ2-3, is GAGVSQSPSNKVTEKGKDVELRCDPISGHTALYWYRQSLGQGLEFLIYFQGNSAPDKSGLPSDRFSAERTGGSVSTLTIQRTQQEDSAVYLCASSLASGGDTQYFGPGTRLTVL.

This sequence joins TRBV30 and TRBJ1-2; D is possibly TRBD1 (5 bases). The CDR3 runs 13 residues. CDR1 and CDR2 (germline): GTSNPN, SVGIG (reference sequence). The germline V and J ends were trimmed by 1 base and 2 bases, with 8 bases remaining between them. As DNA, the CDR3 is TGTGCCTGGAGTGCACAGGTGAACTATGGCTACACCTTC. Its protein product is CAWSAQVNYGYTF. Together with reference TRBV30 and TRBJ1-2, the CDR3 gives the full variable domain: SQTIHQWPATLVQPVGSPLSLECTVEGTSNPNLYWYRQAAGRGLQLLFYSVGIGQISSEVPQNLSASRPQDRQFILSSKKLLLSDSGFYLCAWSAQVNYGYTFGSGTRLTVV.

The rearrangement links TRBV2 to TRBJ1-1, with TRBD1 matching over 9 bases. Germline V gene data show CDR1 as SNHLY and CDR2 as FYNNEI. The CDR3 loop spans 14 amino acids. V was pared by 5 bases and J by 5 bases, with 6 bases of the junction left unmatched. The CDR3 bases are TGTGCCAGCAGTCTGACAGGGGGAGTAACTGAAGCTTTCTTT. Residues: CASSLTGGVTEAFF.

V and J are TRBV28 and TRBJ1-1, with D possibly matching TRBD1 (5 bases). V dropped 5 bases and J dropped 7 bases, with 17 bases sitting between them. Per the germline V gene, CDR1 is MDHEN and CDR2 is SYDVKM. The CDR3 sequence is 14 residues long. The CDR3 here is CASSPGPAGYEAFF. The CDR3 DNA reads TGTGCCAGCAGTCCGGGGCCGGCGGGGTATGAAGCTTTCTTT.

V gene TRBV9 combines with J gene TRBJ2-1; D ambiguous. Deletions cut 4 bases from V and 0 bases from J, with 5 bases between. There are 13 residues in the CDR3. Germline V gives CDR1 SGDLS, CDR2 YYNGEE. The CDR3 DNA is TGTGCCAGCAGCACGAGCTCCTACAATGAGCAGTTCTTC. Protein: CASSTSSYNEQFF.

This sequence joins TRBV18 and TRBJ2-5; D gene unclear. Per germline, CDR1 KGHSH and CDR2 LQKENI. V dropped 5 bases and J dropped 1 base, with 11 bases sitting between them. This CDR3 contains 14 residues. The CDR3 DNA follows: TGTGCCAGCTCAACCCGCCCGGGCCAAGAGACCCAGTACTTC. It specifies CASSTRPGQETQYF. Based on the CDR3 plus reference TRBV18 and TRBJ2-5, the full variable domain is NAGVMQNPRHLVRRRGQEARLRCSPMKGHSHVYWYRQLPEEGLKFMVYLQKENIIDESGMPKERFSAEFPKEGPSILRIQQVVRGDSAAYFCASSTRPGQETQYFGPGTRLLVL.

The chain joins TRBV7-8 to TRBJ1-3; D is perhaps TRBD1 (6 bases). Germline V gives CDR1 SGHVS, CDR2 FQNEAQ. The CDR3 runs to 14 residues. Deletions cut 5 bases from V and 4 bases from J, with 12 bases between. CDR3 loop: CASSITGGGNTIYF. CDR3 sequence (DNA): TGTGCCAGCAGCATCACGGGGGGCGGAAACACCATATATTTT.

This chain uses TRBV15 with TRBJ1-5; 12 bases are a match to TRBD1. J gave up 5 bases and V 0 bases, and 11 bases lay outside the gene matches. Germline assignment: CDR1 LNHNV and CDR2 YYDKDF (reference sequence). The CDR3 contains 19 residues. The CDR3 spells CATSRDSGTGGFEDQPQHF. DNA for the CDR3: TGTGCCACCAGCAGAGATTCCGGGACAGGGGGCTTTGAGGATCAGCCCCAGCATTTT.

This sequence joins TRBV5-1 and TRBJ1-5, with D maybe TRBD1 (6 bases). Germline-derived CDR1 and CDR2 are SGHRS and YFSETQ. The length of the CDR3 is 13 residues. Deletions cut 4 bases from V and 4 bases from J, with 9 bases between. This CDR3 reads CASSTGQNQPQHF. The CDR3 DNA reads TGCGCCAGCAGCACAGGGCAAAATCAGCCCCAGCATTTT.

Only a few counts were recorded for this clone. The genes are TRBV14 and TRBJ1-1; weak D call: TRBD1 (6 bases). The CDR3 consists of 13 residues. Germline V CDR1 and CDR2: SGHDN, FVKESK. Trimming pared 4 bases from V and 5 bases from J, leaving 11 bases between. The CDR3 coding sequence is TGTGCCAGCAGCCTAATTCAGGGGACTGAAGCTTTCTTT. This encodes CASSLIQGTEAFF.

This clone was counted between two and nine times. This sequence joins TRBV6-5 and TRBJ2-5; D not certain. Per the germline V gene, CDR1 is MNHEY and CDR2 is SVGAGI. Trimming stripped 2 bases from V and 9 bases from J, with 4 bases between. The CDR3 is 10 residues long. The CDR3 loop reads CASSYPAQYF. In DNA, the CDR3 is TGTGCCAGCAGTTACCCGGCCCAGTACTTC.

CDR3 region: CASSPSRGLNEKLFF. CDR3 in DNA: TGTGCCAGCTCACCATCCCGAGGCCTTAATGAAAAACTGTTTTTT. The chain links TRBV18 to TRBJ1-4, with unresolved D. The CDR3 length is 15 residues. Germline V gene data show CDR1 as KGHSH and CDR2 as LQKENI. The V end lost 2 bases, the J end lost 4 bases, and 11 bases lay between the germline ends.

V gene TRBV5-4 combines with J gene TRBJ1-1; unclear D gene. CDR3 length equals 14 residues. Germline values: CDR1 SGHNT, CDR2 YYREEE (reference sequence). The V end lost 0 bases, the J end lost 5 bases, and 11 bases lay between the germline ends. The CDR3 DNA reads as TGTGCCAGCAGCTTGGGGATTGGAGGGACTGAAGCTTTCTTT. Translated: CASSLGIGGTEAFF.

The chain uses TRBV11-2 and TRBJ1-1; 12 nucleotides align to TRBD1. After removal of 2 bases from V and 1 base from J, the junction contained 2 bases not matched to a gene. The length of the CDR3 is 16 residues. Germline V gene data show CDR1 as SGHAT and CDR2 as FQNNGV. The CDR3 protein is CASSLWDRGRNTEAFF. DNA for the CDR3: TGTGCCAGCAGCTTATGGGACAGGGGGCGGAACACTGAAGCTTTCTTT. Supplemented by reference TRBV11-2 and TRBJ1-1, the full variable domain reads EAGVAQSPRYKIIEKRQSVAFWCNPISGHATLYWYQQILGQGPKLLIQFQNNGVVDDSQLPKDRFSAERLKGVDSTLKIQPAKLEDSAVYLCASSLWDRGRNTEAFFGQGTRLTVV.